These 2 T cell receptor beta chains were all obtained from the same sample, sequenced in a study of blood T cell repertoires in COVID-19. This table comes from immunoSEQ multiplex PCR, and its TCRdb copy is limited to in-frame clones, with some not included. The sample has over 60,000 clones, around 85% seen once. The specimen was peripheral blood. These receptors were taken from a man in his forties with acute or convalescent COVID-19.

The chain uses TRBV19 and TRBJ2-5; 7 bases agree with TRBD2. Germline V gene sequence: CDR1 LNHDA, CDR2 SQIVND (reference sequence). The CDR3 totals 11 residues. Germline trimming cut 5 bases from V and 7 bases from J; bases unmatched to any gene: 1. The CDR3 is CASSPGGTQYF. CDR3 nucleotides: TGTGCCAGTAGTCCGGGGGGGACCCAGTACTTC.

This chain connects TRBV24-1 to TRBJ2-3; TRBD1 matches at 8 bases. CDR1 and CDR2 (germline): KGHDR, SFDVKD. This CDR3 region has 14 residues. V lost 6 bases and J lost 3; bases outside the gene matches: 4. As DNA, the CDR3 is TGTGCCACCAGTCTCCAGGGGGCGACAGATACGCAGTATTTT. Translation gives CATSLQGATDTQYF.